This entry lists 8 T cell receptor beta chains sequenced from one sample in a study of Ad26.COV2.S vaccination and SARS-CoV-2 variants. Sequencing used immunoSEQ multiplex PCR; TCRdb keeps in-frame clones, though not all of them. The data show some 320,000 clones, with 85% seen just once and approximately 2.2% held by the top ten. Treatment in this sample: about 20 received Ad26.COV2.S at low or high dose, single or two shots; 5 received placebo; per-sample allocation not given. Collection of the samples took place on day 63 after the first injection of vaccine or placebo. The sequenced sample was peripheral blood, obtained in a trial of Ad26.COV2.S vaccine versus placebo. These TCRs come from a person between 18 and 60 years old who received the Ad26.COV2.S COVID-19 vaccine or a placebo.

The chain carries TRBV3-1 (or the pseudogene TRBV3-2) and TRBJ2-1; 8 bases fit TRBD2. CDR3 length equals 16 residues. CDR1 LGHDT and CDR2 YNNKEL come from the germline V gene (reference sequence). J gave up 4 bases and V 5 bases, and 10 bases lay outside the gene matches. This CDR3 is CASSSYYGGEYNEQFF. For the CDR3, the DNA is TGTGCCAGCAGCTCCTACTACGGGGGGGAATACAATGAGCAGTTCTTC.

The chain employs TRBV25-1 and TRBJ2-2, with 9 positions matching TRBD1. The length of the CDR3 is 18 residues. Unmatched junction bases numbered 11, after V lost 4 bases and J lost 2 bases. The germline V gene encodes CDR1 MGHDK and CDR2 SYGVNS. The CDR3 sequence is CASSANSGTGINTGELFF. CDR3 nucleotide sequence: TGTGCCAGCAGTGCTAACTCCGGGACAGGGATAAACACCGGGGAGCTGTTTTTT.

This chain connects TRBV5-1 to TRBJ2-3; D is perhaps TRBD1 (6 bases). The CDR3 covers 14 residues. V was trimmed by 5 bases and J by 2 bases, leaving 12 bases between them. Germline V gene data show CDR1 as SGHRS and CDR2 as YFSETQ. The CDR3 protein is CASRGHINTDTQYF. The CDR3 bases are TGCGCCAGCAGGGGACACATCAACACAGATACGCAGTATTTT.

In this sample, this clone turned up a few times. This rearrangement joins TRBV27 to TRBJ2-7, with D unclear. Germline V gene data show CDR1 as MNHEY and CDR2 as SMNVEV (reference sequence). The CDR3 has 12 residues. V gave up 5 bases and J gave up 6 bases, with 11 bases separating them. In nucleotides, the CDR3 is TGTGCCAGCAGTCCCCCGTTGGGCGAGCAGTACTTC. It yields the protein CASSPPLGEQYF.

Only one count was recorded for this clone. The rearrangement joins TRBV11-3 to TRBJ1-2; the D is unclear. CDR3 size: 12 residues. Germline lookup yields CDR1 SGHNT and CDR2 YENEEA. Trimming took 3 bases from V and 3 from J, leaving 5 bases between them. This chain's CDR3 is CASSLTDYGYTF. DNA of the CDR3: TGTGCCAGCAGCTTGACTGACTATGGCTACACCTTC.

V gene TRBV19 combines with J gene TRBJ2-7; D gene unclear. V lost 4 bases and J lost 2, with 12 bases in between. CDR3 length equals 14 residues. CDR1 is LNHDA and CDR2 is SQIVND in the germline V gene (reference sequence). The CDR3 loop is CASSTTDRTYEQYF. CDR3 nucleotide sequence: TGTGCCAGTAGTACCACGGACCGCACCTACGAGCAGTACTTC.

V and J are TRBV19 and TRBJ1-2, with 7 bases aligning to TRBD1. J gave up 7 bases and V 6 bases, and 5 bases lay outside the gene matches. The CDR3 loop spans 12 amino acids. CDR1 and CDR2 from the germline V gene are LNHDA and SQIVND (reference sequence). As DNA, the CDR3 is TGTGCCAGTAGAAGACAGGGATTTGGCTACACCTTC. This codes for CASRRQGFGYTF.

The chain links TRBV7-9 to TRBJ1-2, with 11 bases that match TRBD1. V shed 6 bases, J shed 4 bases, and the junction held 7 bases outside the gene matches. The CDR3 loop spans 15 amino acids. Germline V gene data show CDR1 as SEHNR and CDR2 as FQNEAQ (reference sequence). CDR3 in DNA: TGTGCCAGCAGTCGTGGACAGGGGGCGGTCTATGGCTACACCTTC. It encodes CASSRGQGAVYGYTF.